The 4 T cell receptor beta chains below were found in one sample sequenced in a study of blood T cell repertoires in COVID-19. The repertoire was sequenced with immunoSEQ multiplex PCR; TCRdb's copy has only in-frame clones and lacks some. The table includes 55,000 to 80,000 clones, about 81% detected once. Sequencing input: peripheral blood. All receptors come from a human donor in a cohort sampled during active COVID-19.

This clone has just one count. This chain joins TRBV28 and TRBJ2-2; 7 bases match TRBD1. The germline CDR1 and CDR2 sequences are MDHEN and SYDVKM. Trimming removed 4 bases from V and 1 base from J; junction bases left unmatched: 15. CDR3 size: 19 residues. CDR3 nucleotides: TGTGCCAGCAGTTCCATCGAGAGAGACAGGGTTGGGAACACCGGGGAGCTGTTTTTT. Translation: CASSSIERDRVGNTGELFF.

V gene TRBV3-1 (or the pseudogene TRBV3-2) combines with J gene TRBJ1-4; 9 bases agree with TRBD1. The germline gives CDR1 LGHDT, CDR2 YNNKEL (reference sequence). The CDR3 contains 16 residues. The V gene end was trimmed by 4 bases and the J gene end by 1 base; junction bases not matched to a gene: 4. Here the CDR3 DNA reads TGTGCCAGCAGCCCGCCGGGACAGGGAACTAATGAAAAACTGTTTTTT. Encoded protein: CASSPPGQGTNEKLFF.

This chain links TRBV4-2 with TRBJ2-7, with D possibly matching TRBD1 (5 bases). V was cut by 0 bases and J by 2 bases, with 14 bases left in between. Germline V gene sequence: CDR1 LGHNA, CDR2 YNFKEQ. The CDR3 is 16 residues long. DNA of the CDR3: TGTGCCAGCAGCCAAGACTCCGAAGACAGCACCTACGAGCAGTACTTC. It is translated as CASSQDSEDSTYEQYF.

This chain uses TRBV12-3 or TRBV12-4 with TRBJ2-7; D unclear. Trimming took 4 bases from V and 1 from J, leaving 8 bases between them. The CDR3 runs 13 residues. CDR3 protein: CASSSFPSYEQYF. DNA of the CDR3: TGTGCCAGCAGTTCCTTCCCTTCCTACGAGCAGTACTTC.